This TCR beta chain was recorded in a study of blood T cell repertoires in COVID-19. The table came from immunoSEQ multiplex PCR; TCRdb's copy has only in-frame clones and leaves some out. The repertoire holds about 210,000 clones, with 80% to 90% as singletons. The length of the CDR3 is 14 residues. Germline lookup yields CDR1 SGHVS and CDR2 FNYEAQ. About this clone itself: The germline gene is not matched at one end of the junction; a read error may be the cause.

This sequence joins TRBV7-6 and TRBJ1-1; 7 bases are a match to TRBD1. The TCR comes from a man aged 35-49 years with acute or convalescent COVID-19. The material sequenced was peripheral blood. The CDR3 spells CASSLGRGNAEAFF. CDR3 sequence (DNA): TGTGCCAGCAGCTTAGGCAGGGGGAACGCTGAAGCTTTCTTT.